What follows are 23 T cell receptor beta chains derived from one specimen sequenced in a study of T cell repertoires in ileal Crohn's disease. TCRdb's copy holds only in-frame clones and misses some; the assay was immunoSEQ multiplex PCR. Among 15,000 to 20,000 clones listed, 76% were seen once. Time point of the sample: inflamed ileum from the surgical specimen. Sequencing used ileal tissue. These receptors all stem from an adult with Crohn's disease.

The chain links TRBV2 to TRBJ2-3; D is perhaps TRBD1 (5 bases). CDR3 length: 13 residues. V shed 8 bases and J shed 2 bases, with 11 bases lying between them. Germline V CDR1 and CDR2: SNHLY, FYNNEI. CDR3 in amino acids: CASGAEATDTQYF. The CDR3 DNA follows: TGTGCCAGCGGGGCAGAGGCCACAGATACGCAGTATTTT.

This chain uses TRBV25-1 with TRBJ2-5; the D gene is possibly TRBD1 (6 bases). The germline gives CDR1 MGHDK, CDR2 SYGVNS. The CDR3 consists of 15 residues. V lost 2 bases to trimming and J lost 2 bases, with 12 bases between them. This CDR3 is CASSEDRQAQETQYF. In DNA form, the CDR3 reads TGTGCCAGCAGTGAAGACAGACAGGCACAAGAGACCCAGTACTTC.

V and J are TRBV6-5 and TRBJ1-2; 11 positions match TRBD1. Germline lookup yields CDR1 MNHEY and CDR2 SVGAGI. The J segment lost 4 bases and the V segment lost 4 bases, leaving 5 bases of the junction unmatched. The CDR3 runs to 15 residues. This CDR3 is CASSSLGTGGYGYTF. Written as DNA, the CDR3 is TGTGCCAGCAGTTCCCTGGGGACAGGGGGCTATGGCTACACCTTC.

The chain carries TRBV19 and TRBJ2-7; D is ambiguous. The CDR3 has 11 amino acids. Germline V gene sequence: CDR1 LNHDA, CDR2 SQIVND (reference sequence). V lost 9 bases, J lost 3 bases, and 9 bases lay in between. Here the CDR3 reads CASGANYEQYF. DNA for the CDR3: TGTGCCAGCGGAGCGAACTACGAGCAGTACTTC.

The V call is TRBV5-1, the J call TRBJ1-1; D not certain. Trimming removed 3 bases from V and 5 bases from J, with 14 bases in between. CDR1 is SGHRS, CDR2 YFSETQ, per germline. This CDR3 contains 14 residues. The CDR3 sequence: CASSSRGEGTEAFF. The CDR3 DNA follows: TGCGCCAGCAGCTCCCGAGGTGAAGGGACTGAAGCTTTCTTT.

In its sample, this clone is medium-sized. The chain recombines TRBV25-1 with TRBJ1-1, with D tentatively TRBD1 (5 bases). Germline V gene lookup returns CDR1 MGHDK and CDR2 SYGVNS. V lost 3 bases and J 9 bases, leaving 14 bases between the germline ends. The CDR3 totals 13 residues. The CDR3, as DNA: TGTGCCAGCAGTGAGGCCCGGGGGGGGAAAGCTTTCTTT. Residues: CASSEARGGKAFF.

This clone was observed a handful of times. V and J are TRBV23-1 and TRBJ1-5, with D tentatively TRBD1 (5 bases). TRBV23-1 is reported as an ORF; its role is uncertain. Trimming left V 2 bases short and J 7 bases short, with 9 bases between. The CDR3 runs 13 residues. The CDR3, as DNA: TGCGCCAGCAGTCAACAGGGCTGGCAGCCCCAGCATTTT. Protein product: CASSQQGWQPQHF.

This chain connects TRBV18 to TRBJ2-5; 8 bases match TRBD2. The CDR3 totals 17 residues. Germline V gene sequence: CDR1 KGHSH, CDR2 LQKENI. Trimming at V came to 2 bases and at J to 1 base, leaving 9 bases not matched to a gene. The CDR3 is CASSPGIAGSIQETQYF. The CDR3 DNA reads TGTGCCAGCTCACCAGGGATAGCGGGGAGTATCCAAGAGACCCAGTACTTC.

CDR3 in DNA: TGTGCCAGCAGTCGACCTAGCGGGAGGGCCGAGGGTCGAGGCACAGATACGCAGTATTTT. As protein: CASSRPSGRAEGRGTDTQYF. V is TRBV28 and J is TRBJ2-3, with 12 bases aligning to TRBD2. With 5 bases clipped from V and 1 base from J, the junction kept 16 bases outside the gene matches. The CDR3 length is 20 residues. The germline CDR1 and CDR2 sequences are MDHEN and SYDVKM. Together with reference TRBV28 and TRBJ2-3, the CDR3 gives the full variable domain: DVKVTQSSRYLVKRTGEKVFLECVQDMDHENMFWYRQDPGLGLRLIYFSYDVKMKEKGDIPEGYSVSREKKERFSLILESASTNQTSMYLCASSRPSGRAEGRGTDTQYFGPGTRLTVL.

V gene TRBV7-2 combines with J gene TRBJ2-7, with D tentatively TRBD1 or TRBD2 (7 bases each). Germline V gene sequence: CDR1 SGHTA, CDR2 FQGNSA. The CDR3 sequence is 16 residues long. The V and J ends lost 2 bases and 2 bases respectively, with 16 bases between them. CDR3 in DNA: TGTGCCAGCAGCTTATCAGCGGGACAGCCTGCCTACGAGCAGTACTTC. Its translation: CASSLSAGQPAYEQYF.

The rearrangement uses TRBV18 and TRBJ2-7; TRBD2 matches at 9 bases. Trimming took 3 bases from V and 7 from J; bases not matched to a gene: 22. The length of the CDR3 is 19 residues. Germline values: CDR1 KGHSH, CDR2 LQKENI. The CDR3 nucleotides read TGTGCCAGCTCACCGCCTCCGGGGCGGGAGGGCCTTGCGGCACGGGAGCAGTACTTC. Encoded protein: CASSPPPGREGLAAREQYF. Using reference TRBV18 and TRBJ2-7 for the parts outside the CDR3, the full variable domain is NAGVMQNPRHLVRRRGQEARLRCSPMKGHSHVYWYRQLPEEGLKFMVYLQKENIIDESGMPKERFSAEFPKEGPSILRIQQVVRGDSAAYFCASSPPPGREGLAAREQYFGPGTRLTVT.

The rearrangement joins TRBV4-3 to TRBJ2-1, with D tentatively TRBD2 (5 bases). Germline V gene sequence: CDR1 LGHNA, CDR2 YSLEER. The CDR3 loop spans 16 amino acids. Trimming took 0 bases from V and 2 from J, leaving 11 bases between them. The CDR3 coding sequence is TGCGCCAGCAGCCAAGACGCTAGCACCACCTACAATGAGCAGTTCTTC. Its translation is CASSQDASTTYNEQFF.

The chain couples TRBV6-5 to TRBJ2-1; tentative D call: TRBD2 (6 bases). The V end lost 9 bases, the J end lost 8 bases, and 20 bases lay between the germline ends. There are 14 residues in the CDR3. In germline, CDR1 is MNHEY, CDR2 SVGAGI. The DNA for the CDR3 is TGTGCCAGAACGGGGGACCAACCTCCCGATGAGCAGTTCTTC. Its translation: CARTGDQPPDEQFF.

The V and J genes are TRBV2 and TRBJ1-3; 7 positions match TRBD1. Unmatched junction bases numbered 6, after V lost 4 bases and J lost 0 bases. The CDR3 sequence is 16 residues long. Germline CDR1 is SNHLY and CDR2 is FYNNEI. The CDR3 coding sequence is TGTGCCAGCAGTGTTAACAGGGGAGCCTCTGGAAACACCATATATTTT. Protein product: CASSVNRGASGNTIYF.

This chain uses TRBV9 with TRBJ2-3, with TRBD2 matching 7 bases. CDR3 size: 13 residues. J lost 6 bases, V lost 2 bases, and 3 bases had no gene match. Germline CDR1 and CDR2: SGDLS and YYNGEE. CDR3 DNA: TGTGCCAGCAGCGTCGGACTAGGGGATACGCAGTATTTT. Its protein product is CASSVGLGDTQYF.

The chain couples TRBV6-5 to TRBJ2-5, with 9 bases identical to TRBD1. The V gene's germline CDR1 is MNHEY and CDR2 SVGAGI. The ends lost 7 bases at V and 5 bases at J; junction bases unmatched: 8. The CDR3 covers 14 residues. CDR3 loop: CASNTGGGRETQYF. Here the CDR3 DNA reads TGTGCCAGCAATACAGGGGGCGGGCGCGAGACCCAGTACTTC.

The CDR3 protein is CASSYTFSGNTIYF. As DNA, the CDR3 is TGTGCCAGCAGTTACACCTTCTCTGGAAACACCATATATTTT. J is TRBJ1-3 and V is TRBV6-5; D uncertain. Germline CDR1 MNHEY, CDR2 SVGAGI. The V and J ends lost 2 bases and 0 bases respectively, with 5 bases between them. This CDR3 region has 14 residues.

J is TRBJ2-7 and V is TRBV4-3; D perhaps matches TRBD1 (5 bases). The V and J ends lost 0 bases and 6 bases respectively, with 12 bases between them. The CDR3 is 14 residues long. Per the germline V gene, CDR1 is LGHNA and CDR2 is YSLEER. The CDR3 DNA sequence: TGCGCCAGCAGCCAAGAGCGGACAAGTAGCGAGCAGTACTTC. This translates into CASSQERTSSEQYF.

This clone was seen a handful of times. This chain connects TRBV5-1 to TRBJ1-2; 7 bases line up with TRBD1. CDR1 and CDR2 from the germline V gene are SGHRS and YFSETQ. V gave up 1 base and J gave up 4 bases; unmatched junction bases: 10. The CDR3 is 16 residues long. The CDR3 DNA follows: TGCGCCAGCAGCTTGCAAACAGGGGTCCCTGGCTATGGCTACACCTTC. It is translated as CASSLQTGVPGYGYTF.

By sample fraction, this clone is medium-sized. The V and J genes are TRBV4-3 and TRBJ2-5; possibly TRBD2 for D (6 bases). CDR3 length: 14 amino acids. Per germline, CDR1 LGHNA and CDR2 YSLEER. The V end lost 4 bases, the J end lost 3 bases, and 12 bases lay between the germline ends. The DNA of the CDR3 is TGCGCCAGCAGCCGGGGGGACGGCGAAGAGACCCAGTACTTC. Protein: CASSRGDGEETQYF.

V gene TRBV19 combines with J gene TRBJ2-1; the match to TRBD2 covers 13 bases. The CDR3 spans 19 residues. Germline assignment: CDR1 LNHDA and CDR2 SQIVND (reference sequence). V shed 3 bases, J shed 7 bases, and the junction held 15 bases outside the gene matches. The CDR3, as DNA: TGTGCCAGTAGTATGGTATTTAGTAGGACTAGCGGGAGTAGAAATGAGCAGTTCTTC. It is translated as CASSMVFSRTSGSRNEQFF.

The CDR3 DNA reads as TGTGCCACCGGGTGGCGGCCGGACACCGGGGAGCTGTTTTTT. Translation gives CATGWRPDTGELFF. The chain employs TRBV7-9 and TRBJ2-2; D not resolved. Germline V gene sequence: CDR1 SEHNR, CDR2 FQNEAQ (reference sequence). The CDR3 covers 14 residues. The V end lost 10 bases, the J end lost 3 bases, and 15 bases lay between the germline ends.

V gene TRBV5-8 combines with J gene TRBJ1-5, with D perhaps matching TRBD1 (6 bases). Germline V gene data show CDR1 as SGHTS and CDR2 as YDEGEE. The V end was cut by 4 bases, the J end by 0 bases, with 20 bases between. This CDR3 comprises 18 residues. The CDR3 reads CASSRIAGDGYSNQPQHF. CDR3 coding DNA: TGTGCCAGCAGCAGGATTGCAGGGGACGGCTATAGCAATCAGCCCCAGCATTTT. The variable domain in full, completed from reference TRBV5-8 and TRBJ1-5, reads EAGVTQSPTHLIKTRGQQATLRCSPISGHTSVYWYQQALGLGLQFLLWYDEGEERNRGNFPPRFSGRQFPNYSSELNVNALELEDSALYLCASSRIAGDGYSNQPQHFGDGTRLSIL.